This entry lists 5 T cell receptor beta chains sequenced from one sample in a study of shared clonotypes between healthy human individuals. CD45RO-negative, CCR7-positively selected cells formed the naive CD8 fraction, excluding terminally differentiated effector memory CD45RA+ cells. Sequenced by immunoSEQ multiplex PCR; TCRdb stores in-frame clones only, minus some. This table has 550,000 to 750,000 clones, about 91% appearing once. Sequencing was done on a sample of naive CD8+ T cells sorted from blood. The receptors stem from a man between 25 and 39 years old in good health.

This chain connects TRBV11-2 to TRBJ2-1; the D gene is possibly TRBD2 (6 bases). The CDR3 consists of 17 residues. Trimming took off 0 bases at V and 1 base at J, with 13 bases between the two ends. Germline V gene sequence: CDR1 SGHAT, CDR2 FQNNGV. The CDR3 bases are TGTGCCAGCAGCTTAGATGCCGGGGCGGGATCCTACAATGAGCAGTTCTTC. Protein: CASSLDAGAGSYNEQFF.

On this clone itself: This same CDR3 is encoded by further DNA sequences in the sample. The J gene is TRBJ2-7, the V gene TRBV29-1, with 7 bases matching TRBD2. Losses at the gene ends were 4 bases for V and 1 base for J; bases not matched to a gene: 4. Looked up from germline, CDR1 is SQVTM and CDR2 is ANQGSEA. The CDR3 is made up of 13 amino acids. DNA of the CDR3: TGCAGCGTTGTCTCTAGCGGTTCCTACGAGCAGTACTTC. It specifies CSVVSSGSYEQYF.

The chain has TRBV11-2 and TRBJ2-1, with TRBD2 identical over 7 bases. The junction had 3 bases not matched to a gene; V was cut back by 5 bases and J by 2 bases. The CDR3 spans 14 residues. The germline V gene has CDR1 SGHAT and CDR2 FQNNGV. CDR3 loop: CASSLGGTYNEQFF. In DNA form, the CDR3 reads TGTGCCAGCAGCCTGGGGGGGACCTACAATGAGCAGTTCTTC.

This clone was seen a few times. The CDR3 DNA is TGTGCCTGGAGAGACACAGGGAACTATGGCTACACCTTC. Translation: CAWRDTGNYGYTF. This chain connects TRBV30 to TRBJ1-2, with D possibly TRBD1 on 6 matching bases. The ends were cut back, 3 bases at V and 2 bases at J, with 10 bases in the middle. CDR1 is GTSNPN, CDR2 SVGIG, per germline (reference sequence). The CDR3 is 13 residues long.

The chain is built from TRBV7-9 and TRBJ2-3; 14 bases are shared with TRBD2. This CDR3 has 18 residues. Germline CDR1 SEHNR, CDR2 FQNEAQ (reference sequence). V trimming: 4 bases; J trimming: 5 bases; junction bases outside the gene matches: 11. CDR3: CASSSSPGLAGAGDTQYF. Written as DNA, the CDR3 is TGTGCCAGCAGCTCCTCACCGGGACTAGCGGGAGCGGGAGATACGCAGTATTTT.